Listed below are T cell receptor beta chains from one sample, sequenced in a study of beta chain features in type 1 diabetes. Clones were read by immunoSEQ multiplex PCR, and TCRdb kept only the in-frame ones, dropping some. The table lists about 270,000 clones, roughly an eighth of them singletons. What was sequenced was naive CD4+ T cells from blood. The receptors derive from a man aged 25-45 years with type 1 diabetes. The CDR3 runs from the conserved cysteine through the conserved F or W. A D gene is named only where the DNA matches it firmly. The size field is filled for only some rows; it gives once, few, many or a size class.

>TRBV29-1|TRBJ1-4|few|-
CSVASRVNEKLFF
TGCAGCGTTGCTAGTCGGGTGAATGAAAAACTGTTTTTT
>TRBV29-1|TRBJ2-2|few|TRBD2
CSVGGAGGPYTGELFF
TGCAGCGTTGGTGGGGCGGGAGGGCCGTACACCGGGGAGCTGTTTTTT
>TRBV28|TRBJ2-5|few|-
CASSFPGQETQYF
TGTGCCAGCAGTTTCCCAGGGCAAGAGACCCAGTACTTC
>TRBV7-2|TRBJ2-5|few|TRBD1
CASSSGQGEKTQYF
TGTGCCAGCAGCTCCGGACAGGGGGAAAAGACCCAGTACTTC
>TRBV7-3|TRBJ2-3|few|-
CASSLMGGSEDTQYF
TGTGCCAGCAGCTTAATGGGTGGGAGTGAGGATACGCAGTATTTT
>TRBV27|TRBJ2-5|few|TRBD2
CASRLGTRGETQYF
TGTGCCAGCAGACTCGGGACTAGAGGAGAGACCCAGTACTTC
>TRBV18|TRBJ2-7|few|-
CASSLGDSRTYEQYF
TGTGCCAGCTCACTGGGGGACTCGAGGACCTACGAGCAGTACTTC
>TRBV6-5|TRBJ2-7|-|TRBD1
CASRAGTGAVEQYF
TGTGCCAGCAGAGCCGGGACAGGGGCGGTCGAGCAGTACTTC
>TRBV18|TRBJ1-5|-|-
CASSPPGGSNQPQHF
TGTGCCAGCTCACCACCCGGGGGTAGCAATCAGCCCCAGCATTTT
>TRBV4-3|TRBJ2-1|-|TRBD2
CASSQDLTREIDYNEQFF
TGCGCCAGCAGCCAAGATCTGACGCGGGAGATTGATTACAATGAGCAGTTCTTC
>TRBV2|TRBJ1-2|-|-
CASSNNYGYTF
TGTGCCAGCAGCAATAACTATGGCTACACCTTC
>TRBV28|TRBJ1-4|few|-
CASRRGVSEKLFF
TGTGCCAGCAGGCGGGGTGTTAGTGAAAAACTGTTTTTT
>TRBV6-5|TRBJ2-5|-|TRBD1
CASTKTGEETQYF
TGTGCCAGCACTAAAACAGGGGAAGAGACCCAGTACTTC
>TRBV5-1|TRBJ2-1|few|-
CASSLDSYNEQFF
TGCGCCAGCAGTTTAGACTCCTACAATGAGCAGTTCTTC
>TRBV5-1|TRBJ2-2|few|-
CASSLSLLGAGELFF
TGCGCCAGCAGCTTGTCTCTCCTGGGAGCCGGGGAGCTGTTTTTT
>TRBV28|TRBJ1-1|few|-
CASSRPGQYEAFF
TGTGCCAGCAGCCGTCCTGGACAGTATGAAGCTTTCTTT
>TRBV5-4|TRBJ1-2|few|-
CASSLGGGKGGYTF
TGTGCCAGCAGCTTAGGAGGAGGGAAGGGCGGCTACACCTTC
>TRBV7-2|TRBJ1-2|-|-
CASSFSGYGYTF
TGTGCCAGCAGCTTCAGCGGCTATGGCTACACCTTC
>TRBV5-1|TRBJ2-5|-|TRBD2
CASSSRTRAETQYF
TGCGCCAGCAGCTCACGGACTAGGGCGGAGACCCAGTACTTC
>TRBV7-3|TRBJ2-1|few|TRBD1
CASSARQGNEQFF
TGTGCCAGCAGCGCAAGACAGGGTAATGAGCAGTTCTTC